The 17 T cell receptor beta chains listed next were all sequenced from one sample in a study of T cell repertoires in cytomegalovirus infection. Via MiXCR, TCRdb re-called the reads, giving one row per CDR3 protein. The table includes roughly 77,000 distinct CDR3 sequences, over 3.5% detected once. Material for sequencing was PBMCs. Source of these receptors: a human donor in good health (CMV status not recorded). Some clones in this sample may be carry-over from other donors' samples.

On this clonotype itself: At one end, the junction sequence differs from germline, possibly due to a read error. The V and J genes are TRBV7-2 and TRBJ1-1; maybe TRBD1 (6 bases). The CDR3 runs to 14 residues. Germline CDR1 SGHTA, CDR2 FQGNSA. CDR3 loop: CASSTTGRDTEALF. In DNA, the CDR3 is TGTGCCAGCAGCACGACAGGTAGGGACACTGAAGCTTTATTT.

The genes are TRBV5-4 and TRBJ2-2; a weak D match, TRBD1 (5 bases). Between the trimmed V and J ends, which lost 0 bases and 0 bases, there was a span of 9 bases. There are 16 residues in the CDR3. Germline V gene lookup returns CDR1 SGHNT and CDR2 YYREEE (reference sequence). In DNA form, the CDR3 reads TGTGCCAGCAGCTTGGTAGGCAGGGCGAACACCGGGGAGCTGTTTTTT. Its translation is CASSLVGRANTGELFF.

This clonotype was detected many times. The chain employs TRBV7-8 and TRBJ2-5; 12 positions agree with TRBD2. The germline gives CDR1 SGHVS, CDR2 FQNEAQ. Trimming removed 5 bases from V and 1 base from J; junction bases left unmatched: 2. CDR3 size: 15 residues. The CDR3: CASSGLAGIQETQYF. DNA of the CDR3: TGTGCCAGCAGCGGACTAGCGGGAATCCAAGAGACCCAGTACTTC.

This clonotype has at least ten counts. The chain recombines TRBV7-2 with TRBJ1-2, with a possible D match to TRBD1 (5 bases). The CDR3 extends over 13 amino acids. Germline V lookup: CDR1 SGHTA, CDR2 FQGNSA. Trimming stripped 0 bases from V and 5 bases from J, with 7 bases between. CDR3 in DNA: TGTGCCAGCAGCTTAGCCCGACAGTATGGCTACACCTTC. It is translated as CASSLARQYGYTF. Full variable domain (rest looked up from reference TRBV7-2 and TRBJ1-2): GAGVSQSPSNKVTEKGKDVELRCDPISGHTALYWYRQSLGQGLEFLIYFQGNSAPDKSGLPSDRFSAERTGGSVSTLTIQRTQQEDSAVYLCASSLARQYGYTFGSGTRLTVV.

The sample holds many counts of this clonotype. The chain uses TRBV24-1 and TRBJ2-7; 9 nucleotides line up with TRBD1. Germline loops: CDR1 KGHDR, CDR2 SFDVKD. Germline trimming cut 4 bases from V and 2 bases from J; bases unmatched to any gene: 11. The CDR3 loop spans 17 amino acids. CDR3: CATSDLERDRAPYEQYF. The CDR3 DNA is TGTGCCACCAGTGACCTGGAGAGGGACAGGGCACCCTACGAGCAGTACTTC.

The sample holds many counts of this clonotype. CDR3 sequence (DNA): TGTGCCAGCAGCTTAGTCCGGATCCAAGAGACCCAGTACTTC. Residues: CASSLVRIQETQYF. This rearrangement joins TRBV7-8 to TRBJ2-5; no definite D call. The CDR3 has 14 amino acids. Trimming stripped 1 base from V and 1 base from J, with 7 bases between. Germline lookup yields CDR1 SGHVS and CDR2 FQNEAQ.

In its sample, this clonotype was seen a few times. Here the CDR3 DNA reads TGTGCTAGTGGTATTGGACAGGGCCGCCCGCGGGGCTACACCTTC. Translating gives CASGIGQGRPRGYTF. The chain carries TRBV12-5 and TRBJ1-2; 8 bases align to TRBD1. CDR3 length equals 15 residues. Trimming removed 5 bases from V and 8 bases from J; junction bases left unmatched: 13. Germline values: CDR1 LGHNT, CDR2 FRNRAP.

Many counts were recorded for this clonotype. The junction shows a germline mismatch at one end, possibly a read error. This sequence joins TRBV7-2 and TRBJ1-3, with 9 positions matching TRBD1. Per germline, CDR1 SGHTA and CDR2 FQGNSA. The CDR3 has 13 amino acids. CDR3 sequence (DNA): TGTGCCAGCAGCTTAGTGTCTCGGGACAGGGTGAATTTT. Amino acids: CASSLVSRDRVNF.

As to this clonotype: A much larger clone differs by one base, so this may be a read error. The rearrangement joins TRBV6-8 to TRBJ2-7, with unresolved D. CDR3 size: 15 residues. Germline CDR1 reads MNHGY; CDR2 reads SAAAGT. The ends were cut back, 3 bases at V and 2 bases at J, with 14 bases in the middle. CDR3 sequence: CASSYDSMNPYEQYF. CDR3 coding DNA: TGTGCCAGCAGTTATGACTCTATGAACCCCTACGAGCAGTACTTC.

This clonotype was counted many times. The V and J genes are TRBV3-1 and TRBJ2-4; TRBD2 agrees at 8 bases. The CDR3 contains 13 residues. Germline V lookup: CDR1 LGHDT, CDR2 YNNKEL (reference sequence). V shed 2 bases, J shed 15 bases, and the junction held 9 bases outside the gene matches. The CDR3 sequence: CASSQITGGPGYF. The CDR3 DNA sequence: TGTGCCAGCAGCCAAATTACGGGAGGGCCCGGGTACTTC.

J is TRBJ2-3 and V is TRBV7-2; the match to TRBD2 covers 7 bases. This CDR3 comprises 16 residues. CDR1 and CDR2 from the germline V gene are SGHTA and FQGNSA. The J segment lost 2 bases and the V segment lost 0 bases, leaving 5 bases of the junction unmatched. CDR3 nucleotides: TGTGCCAGCAGCTTAGCATCAAGCGGGATCACAGATACGCAGTATTTT. Translation gives CASSLASSGITDTQYF.

In this sample, this clonotype turned up many times. The chain has TRBV19 and TRBJ2-1, with 7 nucleotides matching TRBD1. Germline lookup yields CDR1 LNHDA and CDR2 SQIVND (reference sequence). Trimming at V came to 7 bases and at J to 8 bases, leaving 11 bases not matched to a gene. The CDR3 sequence is 14 residues long. CDR3 sequence (DNA): TGTGCCAGTACTTCCGGGACAGTCCTCTATGAGCAGTTCTTC. The encoded protein is CASTSGTVLYEQFF.

This clonotype was observed many times. The V call is TRBV7-3, the J call TRBJ2-3; 7 bases align to TRBD2. CDR3 size: 18 residues. V gave up 2 bases and J gave up 3 bases; unmatched junction bases: 14. Germline values: CDR1 SGHTA, CDR2 FQGTGA. DNA for the CDR3: TGTGCCAGCAGCTTACCCTTTGGGGGGGGGTCCTTAACAGATACGCAGTATTTT. Residues: CASSLPFGGGSLTDTQYF.

CDR3 coding DNA: TGTGCCAGCAGACCGGGACTAGCGGGAGGGGGCGAGCAGTTCTTC. As protein: CASRPGLAGGGEQFF. The V gene is TRBV7-2, the J gene TRBJ2-1; 16 nucleotides agree with TRBD2. Germline assignment: CDR1 SGHTA and CDR2 FQGNSA. V shed 6 bases and J 10 bases; nucleotides not matched to a gene: 6. The CDR3 has 15 residues.

This clonotype was found many times. This chain uses TRBV7-4 with TRBJ2-2; tentatively, D is TRBD1 (5 bases). Germline V gives CDR1 SGHVT, CDR2 SQSDAQ. This CDR3 is 14 amino acids long. Trimming pared 2 bases from V and 5 bases from J, leaving 9 bases between. DNA of the CDR3: TGTGCCAGCAGCTTACGCCAGGGAACCGGGGAGCTGTTTTTT. It specifies CASSLRQGTGELFF.

This clonotype has a handful of counts. V gene TRBV9 combines with J gene TRBJ2-1; D remains ambiguous. The ends were cut back, 3 bases at V and 9 bases at J, with 13 bases in the middle. The CDR3 sequence is 13 residues long. Germline V lookup: CDR1 SGDLS, CDR2 YYNGEE. The CDR3 coding sequence is TGTGCCAGCAGCGCTACAATAAGCAGTGAGCAGTTCTTC. Its translation is CASSATISSEQFF.

In its sample, this clonotype was seen many times. The V call is TRBV7-6, the J call TRBJ1-1; TRBD1 matches 7 bases. CDR3 length: 15 amino acids. Trimming took 2 bases from V and 2 from J; bases not matched to a gene: 5. Looked up from germline, CDR1 is SGHVS and CDR2 is FNYEAQ. The CDR3 DNA is TGTGCCAGCAGCTTAAGGACAGGACAAAACACTGAAGCTTTCTTT. This translates into CASSLRTGQNTEAFF.